This T cell receptor (beta chain) was captured in a study of blood T cell repertoires in COVID-19. On the study more broadly: Sources were T cells, B-cell-depleted T cells, or PBMCs; the material itself was cDNA or gDNA.

Generated by immunoSEQ multiplex PCR, the TCRdb table keeps only in-frame clones and is missing some. Of approximately 77,000 clones detected, around 80% appear once; the ten largest clones hold about a sixth. The clonotype originates from an older woman with acute or convalescent COVID-19. The sequenced sample consisted of peripheral blood.

CDR3 sequence (DNA): TGTGCCACCATAGGGACACTTAACTATGGCTACACCTTC. This gives the protein CATIGTLNYGYTF. This chain joins TRBV24-1 and TRBJ1-2, with a tentative D call TRBD1 (6 bases). V dropped 8 bases and J dropped 1 base, with 10 bases sitting between them. The germline V gene encodes CDR1 KGHDR and CDR2 SFDVKD. The CDR3 loop spans 13 amino acids.